The 10 T cell receptor beta chains presented below share a single source sample, sequenced in a study of OX40 agonist ivuxolimab in advanced cancers. Assay used: immunoSEQ multiplex PCR; TCRdb lists only in-frame clones, some missing. Here the sample spans over 95,000 clones, about 91% being singletons. The starting material was CD4+ or CD8+ T cells sorted from blood, obtained in a trial of the OX40 agonist ivuxolimab. The origin of the receptors is an adult with an advanced solid tumor such as melanoma, head and neck, liver or kidney cancer.

The chain joins TRBV7-2 to TRBJ1-2; possible D gene TRBD1, 5 bases. The CDR3 has 14 residues. Trimming took off 0 bases at V and 0 bases at J, with 5 bases between the two ends. Germline CDR1 and CDR2: SGHTA and FQGNSA. CDR3 amino acids: CASSLAGANYGYTF. DNA of the CDR3: TGTGCCAGCAGCTTAGCGGGGGCTAACTATGGCTACACCTTC.

The rearrangement uses TRBV5-1 and TRBJ1-2; D may be TRBD1 (5 bases). CDR3 size: 13 residues. V was trimmed by 2 bases and J by 6 bases, leaving 11 bases between them. The germline CDR1 and CDR2 sequences are SGHRS and YFSETQ. In DNA, the CDR3 is TGCGCCAGCAGCTTTCAGGGAGAGGATGGCTACACCTTC. This gives the protein CASSFQGEDGYTF.

The V gene is TRBV10-3, the J gene TRBJ1-4; maybe TRBD1 (6 bases). This CDR3 spans 12 amino acids. The germline V and J ends were trimmed by 5 bases and 8 bases, with 9 bases remaining between them. CDR1 is ENHRY, CDR2 SYGVKD, per germline. CDR3 sequence: CAISPTGEKLFF. In DNA form, the CDR3 reads TGTGCCATCAGTCCAACAGGGGAAAAACTGTTTTTT.

The genes are TRBV9 and TRBJ1-3; perhaps TRBD1 as D (6 bases). The CDR3 has 16 residues. Trimming took off 4 bases at V and 0 bases at J, with 14 bases between the two ends. Germline CDR1 and CDR2: SGDLS and YYNGEE. The CDR3 spells CASSTRGDNSGNTIYF. The CDR3 DNA sequence: TGTGCCAGCAGCACGAGAGGGGACAACTCTGGAAACACCATATATTTT. Based on the CDR3 plus reference TRBV9 and TRBJ1-3, the full variable domain is DSGVTQTPKHLITATGQRVTLRCSPRSGDLSVYWYQQSLDQGLQFLIQYYNGEERAKGNILERFSAQQFPDLHSELNLSSLELGDSALYFCASSTRGDNSGNTIYFGEGSWLTVV.

Only one count was recorded for this clone. The rearrangement uses TRBV5-4 and TRBJ2-3, with 10 nucleotides matching TRBD2. Germline-derived CDR1 and CDR2 are SGHNT and YYREEE (reference sequence). The CDR3 sequence is 14 residues long. Trimming at V came to 5 bases and at J to 0 bases, leaving 0 bases not matched to a gene. The CDR3, as DNA: TGTGCCAGCAGACTAGCGGGAAGCACAGATACGCAGTATTTT. This translates into CASRLAGSTDTQYF.

The V call is TRBV7-9, the J call TRBJ2-2; 10 bases are shared with TRBD1. From germline, CDR1 is SEHNR and CDR2 FQNEAQ (reference sequence). The CDR3 covers 15 residues. Unmatched junction bases numbered 4, after V lost 5 bases and J lost 4 bases. The CDR3 region has the DNA TGTGCCAGCAGCCCGGGACAGGGGTTCACCGGGGAGCTGTTTTTT. It yields the protein CASSPGQGFTGELFF.

The J gene is TRBJ2-4, the V gene TRBV11-3; 10 bases match TRBD1. The CDR3 sequence is 16 residues long. V lost 5 bases, J lost 7 bases, and 11 bases stayed unmatched. Germline-derived CDR1 and CDR2 are SGHNT and YENEEA. The CDR3 DNA follows: TGTGCCAGCAGCCGAGACAGGGGGCGCGGTTCGAACATTCAGTACTTC. Its translation: CASSRDRGRGSNIQYF.

J is TRBJ2-6 and V is TRBV5-1; 7 bases are shared with TRBD1. Trimming took 2 bases from V and 2 from J; bases not matched to a gene: 10. Germline lookup yields CDR1 SGHRS and CDR2 YFSETQ. The CDR3 runs to 18 residues. The CDR3 region is CASSFLIVRGTGANVLTF. CDR3 bases: TGCGCCAGCAGCTTCTTGATAGTCAGGGGGACTGGGGCCAACGTCCTGACTTTC.

The chain uses TRBV18 and TRBJ2-1; D is uncertain. Germline CDR1 reads KGHSH; CDR2 reads LQKENI. Trimming shortened V by 3 bases and J by 10 bases, and 16 bases separated the two germline ends. CDR3 length equals 14 residues. DNA of the CDR3: TGTGCCAGCTCACCGGACCCCATCCTCCGGGAGCAGTTCTTC. Translated, it gives CASSPDPILREQFF.

This clone was detected once. The chain is built from TRBV6-6 and TRBJ2-7; 9 bases are a match to TRBD1. The CDR3 contains 15 residues. With V trimmed by 0 bases and J by 4 bases, 4 bases remained unmatched. Germline V gene data show CDR1 as MNHNY and CDR2 as SVGAGI (reference sequence). DNA for the CDR3: TGTGCCAGCAGTTACTCCCGGGACAGGGTATACGAGCAGTACTTC. This codes for CASSYSRDRVYEQYF.